The T cell receptor beta chain described here comes from a study of cytomegalovirus exposure and HLA in healthy donors. Amplification used 60 Vbeta primers and 13 Jbeta primers. The data were produced by immunoSEQ multiplex PCR, yet TCRdb's version contains in-frame clones alone and is incomplete. The sample includes roughly 160,000 clones, roughly four fifths of them seen just once. As for this clone: The antigen remains undetermined.

The CDR3 covers 15 residues. V lost 5 bases, J lost 4 bases, and 5 bases stayed unmatched. CDR1 and CDR2 from the germline V gene are SGHNT and YENEEA. Study conclusions and caveats: The classifier reportedly diagnosed cytomegalovirus status with high sensitivity and specificity.

The TCR was taken from a man over 45 in good health and CMV-seropositive. This sequence joins TRBV11-3 and TRBJ2-1; TRBD2 matches 10 bases. The sequenced sample consisted of PBMCs. The CDR3 bases are TGTGCCAGCAGCAAGACTAGCGGGTTTTACAATGAGCAGTTCTTC. It translates to CASSKTSGFYNEQFF.